The 22 T cell receptor beta chains reported below all come from one sample, sequenced in a study of blood T cell repertoires in COVID-19. This table comes from immunoSEQ multiplex PCR, and its TCRdb copy is limited to in-frame clones, with some not included. Counted here are 260,000 or so clones, 84% occurring once; the ten biggest clones make up 8.6%. Sequencing was carried out using peripheral blood. Receptors originate from a human donor in a cohort sampled during active COVID-19.

This clone was picked up one time. At the DNA level, this CDR3 is encoded by other sequences in the same sample as well. The genes are TRBV13 and TRBJ2-7, with TRBD2 matching 13 bases. After removal of 5 bases from V and 7 bases from J, the junction contained 8 bases not matched to a gene. The CDR3 sequence is 15 residues long. Germline assignment: CDR1 PRHDT and CDR2 FYEKMQ (reference sequence). CDR3 nucleotide sequence: TGTGCCAGCAGCCCACTAGCGGGGGGGCCTGGGGAGCAGTACTTC. Translating it yields CASSPLAGGPGEQYF.

The chain employs TRBV29-1 and TRBJ1-4; no definite D call. The CDR3 has 11 residues. V dropped 4 bases and J dropped 8 bases, with 8 bases sitting between them. Germline loops: CDR1 SQVTM, CDR2 ANQGSEA. CDR3 DNA: TGCAGCGTTGGGTCGGGGGAAAAACTGTTTTTT. The encoded protein is CSVGSGEKLFF.

V usage is TRBV15 and J usage is TRBJ2-1; 7 bases are shared with TRBD2. Trimming removed 3 bases from V and 1 base from J; junction bases left unmatched: 6. CDR1 and CDR2 (germline): LNHNV, YYDKDF (reference sequence). This CDR3 spans 16 amino acids. DNA of the CDR3: TGTGCCACCAGCAGGACCTCGGGGGGATCCTACAATGAGCAGTTCTTC. This encodes CATSRTSGGSYNEQFF. Combining the CDR3 with reference TRBV15 and TRBJ2-1 gives the whole variable domain DAMVIQNPRYQVTQFGKPVTLSCSQTLNHNVMYWYQQKSSQAPKLLFHYYDKDFNNEADTPDNFQSRRPNTSFCFLDIRSPGLGDTAMYLCATSRTSGGSYNEQFFGPGTRLTVL.

This clone appeared a few times. The J gene is TRBJ2-7, the V gene TRBV9; weak D call: TRBD1 (6 bases). This CDR3 is built from 15 residues. CDR1 is SGDLS, CDR2 YYNGEE, per germline. Trimming cost V 2 bases and J 2 bases, with 14 bases left between them. The CDR3 is CASSVFPGHTYEQYF. Written as DNA, the CDR3 is TGTGCCAGCAGCGTTTTCCCGGGACACACCTACGAGCAGTACTTC.

This chain uses TRBV19 with TRBJ1-1, with D perhaps matching TRBD1 (6 bases). Germline V gives CDR1 LNHDA, CDR2 SQIVND (reference sequence). This CDR3 has 14 amino acids. V lost 4 bases and J 3 bases, leaving 12 bases between the germline ends. CDR3 bases: TGTGCCAGTAGTACAACCGGACAGTACACTGAAGCTTTCTTT. It yields the protein CASSTTGQYTEAFF.

This clone has a handful of counts. This sequence joins TRBV11-1 and TRBJ2-5, with D possibly matching TRBD1 (6 bases). Germline V gene sequence: CDR1 SGHAT, CDR2 FQDESV (reference sequence). This CDR3 is built from 15 residues. The V and J ends lost 4 bases and 5 bases respectively, with 17 bases between them. The CDR3 protein is CASSSLPGAEETQYF. The CDR3 region has the DNA TGTGCCAGCAGCTCCCTCCCAGGGGCAGAGGAGACCCAGTACTTC.

The rearrangement joins TRBV6-2 or TRBV6-3 to TRBJ1-6; 8 bases line up with TRBD1. Trimming removed 5 bases from V and 3 bases from J; junction bases left unmatched: 3. CDR3 length: 15 amino acids. The germline V gene encodes CDR1 MNHEY and CDR2 SVGEGT. The CDR3 loop reads CASSKGQGYNSPLHF. The CDR3 DNA follows: TGTGCCAGCAGTAAAGGACAGGGCTATAATTCACCCCTCCACTTT.

The chain has TRBV12-3 or TRBV12-4 and TRBJ1-5; D is unresolved. The V gene lost 6 bases and the J gene lost 5 bases, with 8 bases spanning the gap. The CDR3 covers 12 residues. The CDR3 sequence: CASSPPDQPQHF. CDR3 nucleotide sequence: TGTGCCAGCAGCCCACCAGATCAGCCCCAGCATTTT.

The gene calls are TRBV5-1 and TRBJ1-1; 7 positions agree with TRBD1. CDR1 is SGHRS, CDR2 YFSETQ, per germline. V dropped 3 bases and J dropped 2; count of bases not matched to a gene: 7. This CDR3 is built from 15 residues. The CDR3 is CASSSSGQFNTEAFF. Written as DNA, the CDR3 is TGCGCCAGCAGCTCGTCGGGACAGTTTAACACTGAAGCTTTCTTT.

The rearrangement links TRBV5-1 to TRBJ2-3; tentative D call: TRBD1 (6 bases). The CDR3 consists of 16 residues. V shed 4 bases and J shed 4 bases, with 19 bases lying between them. Per germline, CDR1 SGHRS and CDR2 YFSETQ. CDR3 loop: CASSNRPGEGADTQYF. CDR3 DNA: TGCGCCAGCAGCAACAGACCGGGCGAGGGGGCAGATACGCAGTATTTT.

The gene calls are TRBV27 and TRBJ1-3; no definite D call. V gave up 0 bases and J gave up 3 bases, with 9 bases separating them. Germline V lookup: CDR1 MNHEY, CDR2 SMNVEV (reference sequence). This CDR3 comprises 15 residues. This CDR3 reads CASSLSGLGGNTIYF. CDR3 nucleotides: TGTGCCAGCAGTTTATCGGGCCTGGGTGGAAACACCATATATTTT.

There are a few counts of this clone. The chain is built from TRBV5-5 and TRBJ2-7, with D possibly TRBD1 on 7 matching bases. Germline V lookup: CDR1 SGHKS, CDR2 YYEKEE (reference sequence). The CDR3 consists of 16 residues. Trimming took 4 bases from V and 2 from J, leaving 19 bases between them. The CDR3 region has the DNA TGTGCCAGCAGCCCGGAGGGGGACAGTGTCGCCTACGAGCAGTACTTC. Its protein is CASSPEGDSVAYEQYF.

This chain links TRBV11-2 with TRBJ2-5, with D unclear. The V gene lost 1 base and the J gene lost 5 bases, with 8 bases spanning the gap. CDR3 length: 13 residues. Germline V gene sequence: CDR1 SGHAT, CDR2 FQNNGV. CDR3 amino acids: CASSLAPRETQYF. The CDR3 nucleotides are TGTGCCAGCAGCTTAGCTCCCCGGGAGACCCAGTACTTC.

The rearrangement joins TRBV11-1 to TRBJ2-7, with 8 bases identical to TRBD1. V lost 5 bases, J lost 5 bases, and 2 bases stayed unmatched. CDR3 length: 12 residues. CDR1 and CDR2 from the germline V gene are SGHAT and FQDESV (reference sequence). Here the CDR3 reads CASSVRGHEQYF. The CDR3 bases are TGTGCCAGCAGCGTCAGGGGGCACGAGCAGTACTTC.

The rearrangement links TRBV18 to TRBJ1-1, with a weak D call TRBD1 (6 bases). Trimming pared 6 bases from V and 0 bases from J, leaving 20 bases between. CDR1 KGHSH and CDR2 LQKENI come from the germline V gene. The CDR3 extends over 17 amino acids. As DNA, the CDR3 is TGTGCCAGCTCTCTACGGGACATCGGGCGGATGAACACTGAAGCTTTCTTT. Its protein product is CASSLRDIGRMNTEAFF.

This sequence joins TRBV5-5 and TRBJ2-1; 9 positions agree with TRBD1. The V gene's germline CDR1 is SGHKS and CDR2 YYEKEE (reference sequence). The CDR3 totals 17 residues. Unmatched junction bases numbered 9, after V lost 3 bases and J lost 2 bases. The CDR3 region has the DNA TGTGCCAGCAGCTCTATCTCGACAGGGGGAACCTACAATGAGCAGTTCTTC. It specifies CASSSISTGGTYNEQFF.

The chain combines TRBV18 with TRBJ1-5, with D possibly TRBD1 on 5 matching bases. Trimming shortened V by 3 bases and J by 5 bases, and 14 bases separated the two germline ends. The CDR3 has 15 residues. CDR1 and CDR2 (germline): KGHSH, LQKENI. The CDR3 region is CASSPGQGEHQPQHF. The CDR3 DNA is TGTGCCAGCTCACCCGGCCAGGGCGAACATCAGCCCCAGCATTTT.

This clone occurred a few times. The rearrangement uses TRBV5-8 and TRBJ2-3; TRBD2 is a possible D gene (6 bases). Germline lookup yields CDR1 SGHTS and CDR2 YDEGEE. The CDR3 has 16 amino acids. The V gene lost 7 bases and the J gene lost 2 bases, with 20 bases spanning the gap. The CDR3 sequence is CASPSLGKRATDTQYF. The DNA of the CDR3 is TGTGCCAGCCCAAGCTTGGGTAAGCGGGCCACAGATACGCAGTATTTT.

The rearrangement joins TRBV12-3 or TRBV12-4 to TRBJ2-3; D is possibly TRBD2 (5 bases). Trimming took 5 bases from V and 6 from J, leaving 9 bases between them. The CDR3 consists of 12 residues. CDR3 sequence: CASSPGVDTQYF. CDR3 nucleotide sequence: TGTGCCAGCAGTCCCGGGGTTGATACGCAGTATTTT.

J is TRBJ2-5 and V is TRBV5-4; a possible D gene is TRBD1 (5 bases). The V and J ends lost 4 bases and 3 bases respectively, with 16 bases between them. The CDR3 is 15 amino acids. Germline loops: CDR1 SGHNT, CDR2 YYREEE (reference sequence). The CDR3 reads CASSLDSYPKETQYF. Written as DNA, the CDR3 is TGTGCCAGCAGCCTAGACAGTTACCCTAAAGAGACCCAGTACTTC.

This chain joins TRBV19 and TRBJ1-5, with D unresolved. V was clipped by 2 bases and J by 1 base, with 18 bases between them. The CDR3 length is 18 residues. Looked up from germline, CDR1 is LNHDA and CDR2 is SQIVND (reference sequence). The CDR3 here is CASSIKLAERESNQPQHF. In DNA form, the CDR3 reads TGTGCCAGTAGTATAAAATTGGCAGAGAGGGAGAGCAATCAGCCCCAGCATTTT.

The CDR3 bases are TGTGCCAGCAGCCAGGATCATGGGCAGGATGGCTACACCTTC. As protein: CASSQDHGQDGYTF. The chain recombines TRBV4-2 with TRBJ1-2; D unresolved. CDR3 length equals 14 residues. V was clipped by 3 bases and J by 6 bases, with 14 bases between them. The germline V gene has CDR1 LGHNA and CDR2 YNFKEQ.